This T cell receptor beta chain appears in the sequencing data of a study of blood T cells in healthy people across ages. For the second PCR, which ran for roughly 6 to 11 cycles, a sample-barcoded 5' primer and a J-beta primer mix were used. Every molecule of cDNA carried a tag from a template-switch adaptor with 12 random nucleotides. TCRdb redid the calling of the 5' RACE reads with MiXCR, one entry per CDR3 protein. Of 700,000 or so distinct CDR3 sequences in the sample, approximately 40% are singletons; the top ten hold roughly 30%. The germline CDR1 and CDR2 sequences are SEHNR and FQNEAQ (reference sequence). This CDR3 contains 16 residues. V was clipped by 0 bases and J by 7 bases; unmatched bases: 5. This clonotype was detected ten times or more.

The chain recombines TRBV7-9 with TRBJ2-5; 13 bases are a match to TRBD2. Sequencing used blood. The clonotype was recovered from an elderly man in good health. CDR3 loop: CASSLATSGGFPTQYF. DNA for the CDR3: TGTGCCAGCAGCTTAGCGACTAGCGGGGGGTTTCCGACCCAGTACTTC.